Each of the 28 T cell receptor beta chains below was sequenced from the same sample in a study of blood T cells in healthy people across ages. For the second PCR, which ran for about 6 to 11 cycles, a sample-barcoded 5' primer and a J-beta primer mix were used. TCRdb passed the 5' RACE reads through MiXCR, listing each CDR3 protein once. The sample records 500,000 to 600,000 distinct CDR3 sequences, roughly a quarter being singletons. The source material was blood. The receptor source for this set is a woman aged 70 to 79 in good health.

The table lists this clonotype with a few counts. This chain joins TRBV18 and TRBJ1-1; no definite D call. V gave up 4 bases and J gave up 0 bases, with 15 bases separating them. The CDR3 loop spans 16 amino acids. Germline V gene sequence: CDR1 KGHSH, CDR2 LQKENI. The CDR3 DNA reads TGTGCCAGCTCACTTGGGATCTTAAAGATGAACACTGAAGCTTTCTTT. It encodes CASSLGILKMNTEAFF.

J is TRBJ2-3 and V is TRBV4-3, with D tentatively TRBD1 (6 bases). Germline values: CDR1 LGHNA, CDR2 YSLEER. The CDR3 is 17 amino acids. The ends were cut back, 0 bases at V and 1 base at J, with 14 bases in the middle. CDR3 bases: TGCGCCAGCAGCCAAGATACGAGGGCAGGGGGCACAGATACGCAGTATTTT. Its translation is CASSQDTRAGGTDTQYF.

This clonotype was found a few times. The chain is built from TRBV4-3 and TRBJ1-2, with a weak D call TRBD1 (6 bases). Per the germline V gene, CDR1 is LGHNA and CDR2 is YSLEER. The V gene lost 1 base and the J gene lost 3 bases, with 9 bases spanning the gap. The CDR3 is 14 residues long. The DNA for the CDR3 is TGCGCCAGCAGCCAAGTGGACAGCCACTATGGCTACACCTTC. Its protein product is CASSQVDSHYGYTF.

This clonotype was counted once. The conserved closing phenylalanine or tryptophan is absent in this CDR3, likely reflecting a read error. The chain carries TRBV5-4 and TRBJ2-5, with 9 bases matching TRBD1. The CDR3 spans 14 residues. CDR1 is SGHNT, CDR2 YYREEE, per germline (reference sequence). The V and J ends lost 4 bases and 5 bases, in that order; junction bases with no gene match: 6. Written as DNA, the CDR3 is TGTGCCAGCAGCGCCTCGGACAGGGGCGAGACCCAGTACCTC. Protein sequence: CASSASDRGETQYL.

Only a few counts were recorded for this clonotype. The V gene is TRBV12-3 or TRBV12-4, the J gene TRBJ1-1; D unresolved. V lost 6 bases and J lost 5, with 10 bases in between. There are 12 residues in the CDR3. The chain's CDR3 is CASREGFTEAFF. CDR3 nucleotides: TGTGCCAGCAGGGAGGGTTTTACTGAAGCTTTCTTT.

V is TRBV24-1 and J is TRBJ2-3; D is undetermined. This CDR3 comprises 15 residues. The germline V gene has CDR1 KGHDR and CDR2 SFDVKD. Trimming removed 3 bases at V and 1 base at J, with 10 bases between. CDR3 sequence reads: CATSDTLAGTDTQYF. CDR3 DNA sequence: TGTGCCACCAGTGATACCCTCGCAGGCACAGATACGCAGTATTTT.

For this clonotype: This clone may be a read error of a much larger clone one base away. The chain is built from TRBV5-1 and TRBJ2-7; D uncertain. The CDR3 runs 15 residues. The germline CDR1 and CDR2 sequences are SGHRS and YFSETQ. The CDR3 loop reads CASINTIREVYEQCF. As DNA, the CDR3 is TGCGCCAGCATCAATACGATCCGCGAGGTATACGAGCAGTGCTTC.

The V and J genes are TRBV20-1 and TRBJ2-5; 7 positions agree with TRBD1. The CDR3 has 14 residues. CDR1 is DFQATT and CDR2 is SNEGSKA in the germline V gene (reference sequence). The V segment lost 2 bases and the J segment 1 base; nucleotides outside the gene matches: 4. CDR3 region: CSARRQGLQETQYF. CDR3 in DNA: TGCAGTGCTAGAAGACAGGGCCTCCAAGAGACCCAGTACTTC.

The table lists this clonotype with a few counts. The chain recombines TRBV7-8 with TRBJ2-7; D unclear. Germline CDR1 reads SGHVS; CDR2 reads FQNEAQ. This CDR3 spans 11 amino acids. V was trimmed by 2 bases and J by 6 bases, leaving 5 bases between them. The CDR3 DNA is TGTGCCAGCAGCTTACAGGCCGAGCAGTACTTC. Translating gives CASSLQAEQYF.

This clonotype showed up just a few times. The CDR3 ends on some other residue instead of the conserved phenylalanine or tryptophan, so this is likely a read error. The chain has TRBV2 and TRBJ1-1; D is unresolved. Looked up from germline, CDR1 is SNHLY and CDR2 is FYNNEI. CDR3 length equals 13 residues. V lost 4 bases and J lost 2, with 8 bases in between. The CDR3 DNA reads as TGTGCCAGCAGTGCAGAGGAAAACACTGAAGCTTTCTCT. Its protein product is CASSAEENTEAFS.

This clonotype appeared a few times. This rearrangement joins TRBV7-2 to TRBJ1-5; D gene uncertain. The CDR3 spans 13 residues. Trimming cost V 2 bases and J 7 bases, with 9 bases left between them. Per germline, CDR1 SGHTA and CDR2 FQGNSA. The CDR3 region is CASSLLLNQPQHF. In nucleotides, the CDR3 is TGTGCCAGCAGCTTACTTCTTAACCAGCCCCAGCATTTT.

This chain connects TRBV5-1 to TRBJ2-1; D may be TRBD1 or TRBD2 (5 bases each). Trimming cost V 3 bases and J 0 bases, with 16 bases left between them. Germline V gives CDR1 SGHRS, CDR2 YFSETQ. There are 17 residues in the CDR3. As DNA, the CDR3 is TGCGCCAGCAGCTCGGGACCTACCTTCAGCTCCTACAATGAGCAGTTCTTC. It codes for CASSSGPTFSSYNEQFF.

The rearrangement uses TRBV7-9 and TRBJ2-3, with 7 bases that match TRBD2. Per germline, CDR1 SEHNR and CDR2 FQNEAQ (reference sequence). The trim removed 5 bases at V and 15 bases at J, leaving 8 bases unmatched. The CDR3 covers 11 residues. CDR3 sequence reads: CASSRDYYPYF. The CDR3 coding sequence is TGTGCCAGCAGCCGGGACTACTATCCCTATTTT.

The gene calls are TRBV7-3 and TRBJ1-1; D gene ambiguous. Per the germline V gene, CDR1 is SGHTA and CDR2 is FQGTGA. There are 13 residues in the CDR3. Trimming pared 7 bases from V and 0 bases from J, leaving 9 bases between. The chain's CDR3 is CASKADMNTEAFF. The CDR3 bases are TGTGCCAGCAAGGCAGACATGAACACTGAAGCTTTCTTT.

The V call is TRBV5-1, the J call TRBJ2-6, with a possible D match to TRBD2 (5 bases). From germline, CDR1 is SGHRS and CDR2 YFSETQ. This CDR3 has 18 amino acids. Trimming cost V 3 bases and J 2 bases, with 18 bases left between them. In DNA form, the CDR3 reads TGCGCCAGCAGCTCCGGAGGTCAGAACGGGGCTGGGGCCAACGTCCTGACTTTC. It yields the protein CASSSGGQNGAGANVLTF.

CDR3 region: CASSFEGGKETQYF. The CDR3 DNA sequence: TGCGCCAGCAGCTTTGAGGGGGGAAAAGAGACCCAGTACTTC. V is TRBV5-1 and J is TRBJ2-5, with D perhaps given as TRBD1 or TRBD2 (6 bases each). V dropped 2 bases and J dropped 3 bases, with 11 bases sitting between them. This CDR3 comprises 14 residues. Germline CDR1 is SGHRS and CDR2 is YFSETQ.

In its sample, this clonotype was seen a few times. The chain carries TRBV16 and TRBJ1-2, with 11 bases identical to TRBD1. This CDR3 comprises 16 residues. The trim removed 0 bases at V and 6 bases at J, leaving 6 bases unmatched. Germline values: CDR1 KGHSY, CDR2 FQNENV. CDR3 sequence (DNA): TGTGCCAGCAGCCAATCCCCGGGACAGGGGGGGGATGGCTACACCTTC. Its translation: CASSQSPGQGGDGYTF.

This chain links TRBV30 with TRBJ2-7; D is perhaps TRBD1 (6 bases). The germline CDR1 and CDR2 sequences are GTSNPN and SVGIG (reference sequence). This CDR3 region has 13 residues. Deletions cut 0 bases from V and 5 bases from J, with 11 bases between. CDR3 amino acids: CAWSVTGTHEQYF. DNA of the CDR3: TGTGCCTGGAGTGTAACAGGGACCCACGAGCAGTACTTC.

In this sample, this clonotype turned up a few times. The chain carries TRBV6-1 and TRBJ2-7; 8 positions match TRBD1. V lost 5 bases, J lost 2 bases, and 5 bases stayed unmatched. Germline V gene sequence: CDR1 MNHNS, CDR2 SASEGT. The CDR3 is 14 amino acids. The CDR3 DNA follows: TGTGCCAGCAGTTCCCAGGGACAGGCCTACGAGCAGTACTTC. It translates to CASSSQGQAYEQYF.

This clonotype was detected a few times. This sequence joins TRBV6-6 and TRBJ2-5; D is perhaps TRBD2 (6 bases). The J call may be incorrect, as the DNA end agrees better with TRBJ2-7. CDR1 MNHNY and CDR2 SVGAGI come from the germline V gene (reference sequence). CDR3 length: 14 amino acids. The CDR3 spells CATTRDSPIYEQYF. In nucleotides, the CDR3 is TGTGCCACCACCCGGGACTCGCCAATCTACGAGCAGTACTTC.

The CDR3 region has the DNA TGTGCCAGCAGTTCCGCGCGGGGATCAAACCTAATTGAAGCTTTCTTT. Its protein product is CASSSARGSNLIEAFF. This sequence joins TRBV12-3 or TRBV12-4 and TRBJ1-1, with D unclear. Trimming removed 4 bases from V and 7 bases from J, with 22 bases in between. The CDR3 has 16 amino acids.

CDR3 bases: TGTGCCAGCAGCCCGGGCGGGACATACTTTTACGAGCAGTACTTC. As protein: CASSPGGTYFYEQYF. This sequence joins TRBV12-3 or TRBV12-4 and TRBJ2-5; either TRBD1 or TRBD2 may supply D (6 bases each). Near its end, the DNA agrees better with TRBJ2-7, so the J call may be wrong. The CDR3 is 15 residues long.

This chain joins TRBV20-1 and TRBJ1-1; D perhaps matches TRBD1 (6 bases). V lost 3 bases, J lost 3 bases, and 17 bases lay in between. Germline CDR1 reads DFQATT; CDR2 reads SNEGSKA (reference sequence). The CDR3 is 15 amino acids. CDR3 nucleotides: TGCAGTGCTAGGGAGTTCGGCAGACAGGACACTGAAGCTTTCTTT. The encoded protein is CSAREFGRQDTEAFF.

This clonotype was found many times. One end of the junction is discordant with germline, which a read error may explain. As DNA, the CDR3 is TGTGCCAGCAGCAAAGAGTACGGGCCCCAGTACTTC. It yields the protein CASSKEYGPQYF. The chain carries TRBV14 and TRBJ2-5; D gene uncertain. Germline V lookup: CDR1 SGHDN, CDR2 FVKESK. The CDR3 is made up of 12 amino acids.

This chain joins TRBV12-3 or TRBV12-4 and TRBJ1-5; weak D call: TRBD1 (6 bases). The CDR3 is made up of 12 amino acids. V lost 6 bases to trimming and J lost 7 bases, with 10 bases between them. The CDR3 DNA follows: TGTGCCAGCAGAAAGGGGGACCAGCCCCAGCATTTT. Protein: CASRKGDQPQHF.

There are a few counts of this clonotype. The V call is TRBV27, the J call TRBJ2-3; possibly TRBD2 for D (5 bases). The CDR3 is made up of 14 amino acids. The germline V and J ends were trimmed by 4 bases and 6 bases, with 14 bases remaining between them. CDR1 and CDR2 (germline): MNHEY, SMNVEV (reference sequence). CDR3 sequence (DNA): TGTGCCAGCAGTTCCCAGCTTAGAGGGGATACGCAGTATTTT. Translating it yields CASSSQLRGDTQYF.

In its sample, this clonotype was seen a few times. The CDR3 DNA sequence: TGTGCCAGCGGACAGGACAAGAACACTGAAGCTTTCTTT. It yields the protein CASGQDKNTEAFF. The chain carries TRBV2 and TRBJ1-1; the match to TRBD1 covers 7 bases. Germline V gene sequence: CDR1 SNHLY, CDR2 FYNNEI. The CDR3 consists of 13 residues. V lost 8 bases to trimming and J lost 1 base; unmatched junction nucleotides: 4.

The V gene is TRBV29-1, the J gene TRBJ2-7; 10 nucleotides line up with TRBD1. The junction had 5 bases not matched to a gene; V was cut back by 3 bases and J by 6 bases. This CDR3 is 13 amino acids long. CDR1 SQVTM and CDR2 ANQGSEA come from the germline V gene. The CDR3 region has the DNA TGCAGCGTTGAGGCGGGACAGGGGTTCGAGCAGTACTTC. Residues: CSVEAGQGFEQYF.